Presented here are 3 T cell receptor beta chains from one specimen sequenced in a study of graft-versus-host responses after intestinal transplantation. Measured with immunoSEQ multiplex PCR; TCRdb has only the in-frame clones, and not every one. The sample lists about 69,000 clones, over 85% seen once, with 6.5% to 8.5% in the top ten. Sequenced material: bone marrow, taken nearly 750 days after intestinal transplantation. The receptors derive from a human patient who received an intestinal transplant, so some T cells may come from the graft donor.

The chain is built from TRBV18 and TRBJ1-5; D unclear. Trimming removed 5 bases at V and 0 bases at J, with 8 bases between. The CDR3 runs 14 residues. Germline values: CDR1 KGHSH, CDR2 LQKENI. In DNA form, the CDR3 reads TGTGCCAGCTCAGGCATCTATAGCAATCAGCCCCAGCATTTT. This sequence encodes CASSGIYSNQPQHF.

The chain joins TRBV7-9 to TRBJ1-2; TRBD1 agrees at 10 bases. J lost 4 bases, V lost 3 bases, and 8 bases had no gene match. This CDR3 is built from 16 residues. From germline, CDR1 is SEHNR and CDR2 FQNEAQ (reference sequence). The CDR3 reads CASSFRPGQGPYGYTF. The CDR3 DNA sequence: TGTGCCAGCAGCTTCAGACCGGGACAGGGGCCCTATGGCTACACCTTC. The complete variable domain, with remaining parts taken from reference TRBV7-9 and TRBJ1-2, reads DTGVSQNPRHKITKRGQNVTFRCDPISEHNRLYWYRQTLGQGPEFLTYFQNEAQLEKSRLLSDRFSAERPKGSFSTLEIQRTEQGDSAMYLCASSFRPGQGPYGYTFGSGTRLTVV.

The V call is TRBV29-1, the J call TRBJ2-5; either TRBD1 or TRBD2 may fit D (5 bases each). Between the trimmed V and J ends, which lost 0 bases and 10 bases, there was a span of 15 bases. Germline assignment: CDR1 SQVTM and CDR2 ANQGSEA. The CDR3 loop spans 13 amino acids. The chain's CDR3 is CSVEDGQGRDQYF. CDR3 nucleotides: TGCAGCGTTGAAGATGGGCAGGGCCGGGACCAGTACTTC.